The clone carrying this T cell receptor beta chain appeared a few times. Its antigen is undetermined. This specimen belongs to a study of CD8 T cells in ankylosing spondylitis. Study observations and caveats: A number of the motif variants had already been described in reactive arthritis synovial fluid and blood. The clones that were linked to disease were reported to be significantly enriched in matched synovial fluid samples from ankylosing spondylitis patients.

The authors made TCR beta libraries by quantitative 5'-RACE with molecular barcodes. Each CDR3 protein is one row after TCRdb ran MiXCR on the 5' RACE reads. The sample records approximately 100,000 distinct CDR3 sequences, about 24% being singletons. CDR3 size: 16 residues. Trimming shortened V by 1 base and J by 2 bases, and 18 bases separated the two germline ends. Germline values: CDR1 DFQATT, CDR2 SNEGSKA (reference sequence). This receptor was identified in a male donor with ankylosing spondylitis. The material sequenced was synovial fluid, either unsorted or a sorted T cell fraction (not recorded which). This rearrangement joins TRBV20-1 to TRBJ2-7; possibly TRBD2 for D (5 bases). The DNA for the CDR3 is TGCAGTGCTAGAGCGTCGTCGACGGGGAGCCCCTACGAGCAGTACTTC. It codes for CSARASSTGSPYEQYF.